This record looks at one T cell receptor beta chain sequence and its context. The antigen is not known. The data stem from a study of cytomegalovirus exposure and HLA in healthy donors. This PCR relied on a set of 60 Vbeta primers and 13 Jbeta primers. Measured with immunoSEQ multiplex PCR; TCRdb has only the in-frame clones, and not every one. The data show about 130,000 clones, roughly 88% seen once. Study-wide results and caveats: Being productive about 87% or about 30% of the time was typical of most TCR beta V segments in an earlier analysis.

The CDR3 spans 14 residues. V was clipped by 4 bases and J by 5 bases, with 14 bases between them. Germline V CDR1 and CDR2: SGHVS, FQNEAQ. Sequencing input: PBMCs. This TCR was recovered from a boy aged 5-17 years in good health and CMV-seronegative. The gene calls are TRBV7-8 and TRBJ2-5; D not certain. The CDR3 sequence: CASSSGKKRETQYF. The CDR3, as DNA: TGTGCCAGCAGCTCCGGTAAAAAGAGGGAGACCCAGTACTTC. Variable domain in full (rest from reference TRBV7-8 and TRBJ2-5): GAGVSQSPRYKVAKRGQDVALRCDPISGHVSLFWYQQALGQGPEFLTYFQNEAQLDKSGLPSDRFFAERPEGSVSTLKIQRTQQEDSAVYLCASSSGKKRETQYFGPGTRLLVL.